A single sample is the source of the 16 T cell receptor beta chains below, sequenced in a study of blood T cell repertoires in COVID-19. Libraries were prepared by immunoSEQ multiplex PCR; TCRdb keeps only in-frame clonotypes and omits some of them. The sample has some 300,000 clones, 90% seen once. The material sequenced was PBMCs or T cells enriched from blood (not recorded which). All receptors come from a woman between 25 and 40 years old who had been exposed to COVID-19.

This sequence joins TRBV4-3 and TRBJ2-1; 11 bases map to TRBD2. This CDR3 contains 16 residues. Trimming at V came to 3 bases and at J to 3 bases, leaving 4 bases not matched to a gene. CDR1 and CDR2 from the germline V gene are LGHNA and YSLEER. The CDR3 nucleotides read TGCGCCAGCAGCCAGGATACTAGCGGGGGCTACAATGAGCAGTTCTTC. Its translation is CASSQDTSGGYNEQFF.

This chain uses TRBV10-3 with TRBJ1-5; 10 bases align to TRBD1. CDR3 length: 14 residues. Germline V gene sequence: CDR1 ENHRY, CDR2 SYGVKD. The V segment lost 6 bases and the J segment 4 bases; nucleotides outside the gene matches: 3. CDR3 DNA sequence: TGTGCCATCAGCATGGACAGGGGGAATCAGCCCCAGCATTTT. This gives the protein CAISMDRGNQPQHF.

The CDR3, as DNA: TGTGCCAGCAGCCCCAGTTTCAAGGGGGCTCTTTGGACTGAAGCTTTCTTT. Protein product: CASSPSFKGALWTEAFF. The chain links TRBV9 to TRBJ1-1; 7 bases line up with TRBD1. The CDR3 spans 17 residues. The J segment lost 5 bases and the V segment lost 4 bases, leaving 17 bases of the junction unmatched. In germline, CDR1 is SGDLS, CDR2 YYNGEE.

The chain employs TRBV12-5 and TRBJ1-5, with D perhaps TRBD1 (6 bases). In germline, CDR1 is LGHNT, CDR2 FRNRAP. With 7 bases removed from V and 3 bases from J, the gap between germline ends came to 13 bases. CDR3 length: 14 amino acids. The CDR3 is CASAPDSPNQPQHF. DNA for the CDR3: TGTGCTAGTGCCCCGGACAGCCCCAATCAGCCCCAGCATTTT.

This clone was picked up a small number of times. The rearrangement links TRBV4-1 to TRBJ1-4; TRBD1 aligns across 7 bases. The CDR3 has 16 residues. J was trimmed by 8 bases and V by 0 bases; bases with no gene match: 9. Germline assignment: CDR1 MGHRA and CDR2 YSYEKL. CDR3 bases: TGCGCCAGCAGCCAAGATTTAGTGAGGGGGCGGGAAAAACTGTTTTTT. Its protein product is CASSQDLVRGREKLFF.

The rearrangement uses TRBV10-1 and TRBJ2-5, with TRBD1 matching over 8 bases. Germline CDR1 reads WNHNN; CDR2 reads SYGVQD (reference sequence). Germline trimming cut 5 bases from V and 5 bases from J; bases unmatched to any gene: 4. This CDR3 has 13 residues. CDR3 DNA sequence: TGCGCCAGCAGTCCGGACAGGGTCGAGACCCAGTACTTC. Its protein is CASSPDRVETQYF.

This chain joins TRBV15 and TRBJ1-3, with D perhaps TRBD1 (5 bases). CDR1 and CDR2 (germline): LNHNV, YYDKDF (reference sequence). V was cut by 1 base and J by 4 bases, with 11 bases left in between. The CDR3 consists of 15 residues. CDR3 protein: CATSRVAGLGNTIYF. The CDR3 DNA follows: TGTGCCACCAGCAGAGTTGCGGGGCTCGGAAACACCATATATTTT.

The chain uses TRBV28 and TRBJ2-5, with 7 bases matching TRBD1. The V and J ends lost 4 bases and 3 bases, in that order; junction bases with no gene match: 5. From germline, CDR1 is MDHEN and CDR2 SYDVKM. The CDR3 has 14 amino acids. The DNA of the CDR3 is TGTGCCAGCAGTTCGGGACAGACGAAAGAGACCCAGTACTTC. Its translation: CASSSGQTKETQYF.

J is TRBJ1-3 and V is TRBV11-2; D remains unclear. V dropped 5 bases and J dropped 4 bases, with 12 bases sitting between them. CDR1 is SGHAT and CDR2 is FQNNGV in the germline V gene. This CDR3 has 14 amino acids. The CDR3 region has the DNA TGTGCCAGCAGCCCCCTCGGCGGCGGAAACACCATATATTTT. Amino acids: CASSPLGGGNTIYF.

The chain couples TRBV5-4 to TRBJ1-1; the D gene is possibly TRBD1 (6 bases). Germline CDR1 and CDR2: SGHNT and YYREEE (reference sequence). Trimming removed 0 bases at V and 2 bases at J, with 14 bases between. The CDR3 loop spans 16 amino acids. CDR3 loop: CASSLGGRGPNTEAFF. DNA for the CDR3: TGTGCCAGCAGCTTGGGGGGCAGGGGCCCTAACACTGAAGCTTTCTTT.

The chain joins TRBV14 to TRBJ1-1; no reliable D call. Trimming removed 4 bases at V and 4 bases at J, with 10 bases between. The CDR3 extends over 13 amino acids. The germline gives CDR1 SGHDN, CDR2 FVKESK. CDR3 residues: CASSLTRSTEAFF. In DNA form, the CDR3 reads TGTGCCAGCAGCCTAACACGGAGCACTGAAGCTTTCTTT.

The gene calls are TRBV19 and TRBJ1-1, with D perhaps TRBD1 (5 bases). This CDR3 is 14 amino acids long. Germline lookup yields CDR1 LNHDA and CDR2 SQIVND (reference sequence). V gave up 3 bases and J gave up 5 bases, with 13 bases separating them. CDR3 nucleotide sequence: TGTGCCAGTAGTATGGGTGGGGCTTGGACTGAAGCTTTCTTT. Translating it yields CASSMGGAWTEAFF.

The chain couples TRBV19 to TRBJ2-5, with 10 bases matching TRBD1. V was pared by 5 bases and J by 5 bases, with 11 bases of the junction left unmatched. The CDR3 length is 16 residues. CDR1 and CDR2 (germline): LNHDA, SQIVND (reference sequence). CDR3 protein: CASSSSRDRGRETQYF. The CDR3 DNA follows: TGTGCCAGTAGTTCATCCCGGGACAGGGGTAGGGAGACCCAGTACTTC.

The rearrangement uses TRBV5-5 and TRBJ1-5; 10 bases fit TRBD1. The junction had 6 bases not matched to a gene; V was cut back by 4 bases and J by 2 bases. CDR3 length: 16 amino acids. Germline-derived CDR1 and CDR2 are SGHKS and YYEKEE (reference sequence). The CDR3 DNA sequence: TGTGCCAGCAGCCCAACCGGGACAGGGGGCAATCAGCCCCAGCATTTT. Its protein product is CASSPTGTGGNQPQHF.

The rearrangement links TRBV2 to TRBJ2-1; unclear D gene. This CDR3 is built from 14 residues. V shed 8 bases and J shed 2 bases, with 13 bases lying between them. Germline-derived CDR1 and CDR2 are SNHLY and FYNNEI. The CDR3 region has the DNA TGTGCCAGCCGCCCCAGGCCTGCCTACAATGAGCAGTTCTTC. It translates to CASRPRPAYNEQFF.

The chain combines TRBV4-1 with TRBJ2-1; no clear D. The CDR3 spans 15 residues. CDR1 MGHRA and CDR2 YSYEKL come from the germline V gene. V lost 0 bases, J lost 0 bases, and 6 bases lay in between. CDR3: CASSQDESSYNEQFF. The CDR3 DNA sequence: TGCGCCAGCAGCCAAGATGAGAGCTCCTACAATGAGCAGTTCTTC.